The entry that follows covers one T cell receptor beta chain sequence. These data originate in a study of early T cells in non-severe SARS-CoV-2 infection. A single record per CDR3 protein comes from TCRdb applying MiXCR to the 5' RACE reads. The sample yields about 88,000 distinct CDR3 sequences, 15% seen once. This CDR3 region has 10 residues. V gave up 6 bases and J gave up 3 bases, with 2 bases separating them. CDR1 and CDR2 from the germline V gene are DFQATT and SNEGSKA (reference sequence). Sequencing was carried out using whole blood. This chain joins TRBV20-1 and TRBJ1-4; D unresolved. This TCR was recovered from an adult who was a healthcare worker with PCR-confirmed SARS-CoV-2 infection or an uninfected control (not recorded which). The DNA for the CDR3 is TGCAGTGCGCCTAATGAAAAACTGTTTTTT. Its protein is CSAPNEKLFF.